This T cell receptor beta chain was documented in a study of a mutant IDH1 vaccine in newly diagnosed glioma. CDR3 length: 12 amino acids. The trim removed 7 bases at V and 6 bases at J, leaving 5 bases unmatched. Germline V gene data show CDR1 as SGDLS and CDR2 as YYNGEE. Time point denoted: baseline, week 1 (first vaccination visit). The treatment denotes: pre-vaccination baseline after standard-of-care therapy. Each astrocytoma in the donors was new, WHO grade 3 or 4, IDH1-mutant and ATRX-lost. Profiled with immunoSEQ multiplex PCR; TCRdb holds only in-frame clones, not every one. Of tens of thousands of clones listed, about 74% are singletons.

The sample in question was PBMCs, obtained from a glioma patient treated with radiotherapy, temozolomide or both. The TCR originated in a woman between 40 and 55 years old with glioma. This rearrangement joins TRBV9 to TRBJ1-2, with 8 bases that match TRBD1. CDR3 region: CASLDRANGYTF. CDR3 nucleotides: TGTGCCAGCTTGGACAGGGCCAATGGCTACACCTTC.